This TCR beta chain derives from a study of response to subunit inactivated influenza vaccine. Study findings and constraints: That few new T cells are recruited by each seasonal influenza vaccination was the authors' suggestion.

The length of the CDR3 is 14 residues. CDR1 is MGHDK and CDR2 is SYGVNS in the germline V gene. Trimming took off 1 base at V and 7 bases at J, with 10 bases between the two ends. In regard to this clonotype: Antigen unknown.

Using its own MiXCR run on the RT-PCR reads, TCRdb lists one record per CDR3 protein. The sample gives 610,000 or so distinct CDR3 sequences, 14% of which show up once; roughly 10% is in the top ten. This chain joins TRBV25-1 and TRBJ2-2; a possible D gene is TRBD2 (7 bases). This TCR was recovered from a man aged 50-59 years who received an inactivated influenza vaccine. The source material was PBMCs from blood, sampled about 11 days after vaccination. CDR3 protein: CASSEWGGGGELFF. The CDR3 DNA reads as TGTGCCAGCAGTGAATGGGGAGGGGGCGGGGAGCTGTTTTTT.